This TCR beta chain was identified during a study of shared clonotypes between healthy human individuals. Notes on the study in general: Memory subsets generally showed lower estimated richness than naive subsets. Clonotypes not shared had lower generation probabilities than those common to all four donors.

From germline, CDR1 is SGHVS and CDR2 FQNEAQ. The V gene lost 3 bases and the J gene lost 5 bases, with 11 bases spanning the gap. The length of the CDR3 is 15 residues. Note on this clone: Its antigen is currently unknown.

Researchers ran the assay at a deep level. Assay: immunoSEQ multiplex PCR; the TCRdb copy retains only in-frame clones and omits some. The table lists roughly 2.5 million clones, 90% to 95% of them singletons. This receptor was obtained from a man aged 18 to 30 in good health. The chain is built from TRBV7-8 and TRBJ1-6, with D perhaps TRBD1 (5 bases). The material sequenced was naive CD4+ T cells sorted from blood. Subset given: CD45RA+ positively selected. The CDR3 region is CASSFQTADNSPLHF. The CDR3 DNA follows: TGTGCCAGCAGCTTCCAGACAGCTGATAATTCACCCCTCCACTTT.